This record covers a single T cell receptor beta chain. The antigen remains undetermined. V was shortened by 4 bases and J by 2 bases, with 12 bases between the two germline ends. Germline V gene lookup returns CDR1 LGHNA and CDR2 YNFKEQ. This CDR3 is 15 amino acids long. The data are from a study of T-cell memory formation after mild COVID-19. Study-level results: Memory cells collected pre-infection included some clones that later responded, suggesting cross-reactive memory joined. Clones which contracted sat mainly in CM and EM if CD4+, and in EMRA if CD8+.

Employing constant-segment primers, 5'RACE generated TCR alpha and TCR beta cDNA libraries bearing sample barcodes and UMIs. TCRdb redid the calling of the 5' RACE reads with MiXCR, one entry per CDR3 protein. The sample lists 400,000 to 500,000 distinct CDR3 sequences; 20% were seen once. J is TRBJ1-3 and V is TRBV4-2; D may be TRBD1 (5 bases). The receptor was isolated from an adult woman who had mild COVID-19 (a few samples of this study predate the infection). Cell type and time point are not known. Input material: PBMCs or a T cell subset sorted from them (not recorded which). CDR3 DNA: TGTGCCAGCAGCCCCGACGGGACGGCTGGAAACACCATATATTTT. Translated: CASSPDGTAGNTIYF.